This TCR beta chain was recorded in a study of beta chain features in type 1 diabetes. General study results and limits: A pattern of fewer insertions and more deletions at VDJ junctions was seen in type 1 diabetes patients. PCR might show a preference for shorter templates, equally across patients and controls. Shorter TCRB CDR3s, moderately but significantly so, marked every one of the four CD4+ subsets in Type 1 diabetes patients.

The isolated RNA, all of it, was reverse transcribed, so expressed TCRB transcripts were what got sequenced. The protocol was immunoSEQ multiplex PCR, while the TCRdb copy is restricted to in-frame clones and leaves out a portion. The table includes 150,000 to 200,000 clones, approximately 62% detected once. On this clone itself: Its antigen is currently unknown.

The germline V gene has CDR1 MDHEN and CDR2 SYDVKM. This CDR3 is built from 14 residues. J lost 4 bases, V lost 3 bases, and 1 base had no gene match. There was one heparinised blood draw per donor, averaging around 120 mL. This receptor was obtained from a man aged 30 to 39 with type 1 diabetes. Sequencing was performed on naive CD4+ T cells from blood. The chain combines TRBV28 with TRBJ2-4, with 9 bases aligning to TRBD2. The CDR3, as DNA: TGTGCCAGCAGTTTGCTAGCGGGGAAAAACATTCAGTACTTC. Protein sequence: CASSLLAGKNIQYF.